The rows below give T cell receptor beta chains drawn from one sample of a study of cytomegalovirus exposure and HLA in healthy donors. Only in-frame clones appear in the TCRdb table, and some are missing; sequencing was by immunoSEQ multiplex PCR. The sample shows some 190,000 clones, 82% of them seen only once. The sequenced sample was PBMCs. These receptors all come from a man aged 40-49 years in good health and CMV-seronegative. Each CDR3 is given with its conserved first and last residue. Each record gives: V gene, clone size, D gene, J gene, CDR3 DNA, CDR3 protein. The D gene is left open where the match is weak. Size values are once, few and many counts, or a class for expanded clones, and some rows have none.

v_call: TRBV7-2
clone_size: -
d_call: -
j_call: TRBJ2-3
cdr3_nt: TGTGCCAGCGCCCCAGGGGGGTTGAGGACAGATACGCAGTATTTT
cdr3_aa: CASAPGGLRTDTQYF

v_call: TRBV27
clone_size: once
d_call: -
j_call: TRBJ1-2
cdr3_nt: TGTGCCAGCAGCCTTCATGCGGGGAGATACTATGGCTACACCTTC
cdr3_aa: CASSLHAGRYYGYTF

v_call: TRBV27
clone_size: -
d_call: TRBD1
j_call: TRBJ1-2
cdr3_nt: TGTGCCAGCTGGGCAGGGGGCGGCTACACCTTC
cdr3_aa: CASWAGGGYTF

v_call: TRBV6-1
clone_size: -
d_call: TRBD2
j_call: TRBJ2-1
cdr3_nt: TGTGCCAGCAGTGCTACGACGGGACTAGCGGAGTACAATGAGCAGTTCTTC
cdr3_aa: CASSATTGLAEYNEQFF

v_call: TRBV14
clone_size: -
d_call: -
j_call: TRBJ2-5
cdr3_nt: TGTGCCAGCAGCCGCGGAGGAACGGGTCTACAAGAGACCCAGTACTTC
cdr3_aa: CASSRGGTGLQETQYF

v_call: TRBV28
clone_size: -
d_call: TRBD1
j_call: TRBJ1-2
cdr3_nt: TGTGCCAGCACCGAAGGGACAGGGGGGAACGGCTACACCTTC
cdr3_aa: CASTEGTGGNGYTF

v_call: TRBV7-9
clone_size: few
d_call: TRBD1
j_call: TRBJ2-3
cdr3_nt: TGTGCCAGCACCAAAGACAGGGGCACAGATACGCAGTATTTT
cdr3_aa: CASTKDRGTDTQYF

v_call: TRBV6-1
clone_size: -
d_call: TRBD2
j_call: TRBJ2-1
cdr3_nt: TGTGCCAGCAGTCCCCACGGACTAGCGGGGCTTATCTTC
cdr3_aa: CASSPHGLAGLIF

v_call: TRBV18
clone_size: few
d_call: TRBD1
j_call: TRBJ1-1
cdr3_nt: TGTGCCAGCTCACCACCCTCGGGACAGGGTCGGTCCAACACTGAAGCTTTCTTT
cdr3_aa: CASSPPSGQGRSNTEAFF

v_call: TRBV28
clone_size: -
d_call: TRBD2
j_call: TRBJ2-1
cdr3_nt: TGTGCCAGCAGTTTAGGGACTAGAAGTATCCACAATGAGCAGTTCTTC
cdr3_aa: CASSLGTRSIHNEQFF

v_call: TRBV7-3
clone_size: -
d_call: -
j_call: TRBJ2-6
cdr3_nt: TGTGCCAGCAGCTCGATAGCTGGGGCCAACGTCCTGACTTTC
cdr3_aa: CASSSIAGANVLTF

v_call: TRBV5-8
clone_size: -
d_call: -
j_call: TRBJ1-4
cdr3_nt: TGTGCCAGCAGCCTGGACAGACGTAATGAAAAACTGTTTTTT
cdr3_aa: CASSLDRRNEKLFF

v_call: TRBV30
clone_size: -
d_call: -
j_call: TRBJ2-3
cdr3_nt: TGTGCCTCAAGGGGGGGTATTAGCACAGATACGCAGTATTTT
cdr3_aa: CASRGGISTDTQYF

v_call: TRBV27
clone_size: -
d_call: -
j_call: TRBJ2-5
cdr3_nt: TGTGCCAGCAGTTTAGGAAAGGGGGAGACCCAGTACTTC
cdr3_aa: CASSLGKGETQYF

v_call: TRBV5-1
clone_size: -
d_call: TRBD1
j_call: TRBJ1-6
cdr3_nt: TGCGCCAGCAGCTTGGCGGTGACAGGGTCAGTCTCACCCCTCCACTTT
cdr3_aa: CASSLAVTGSVSPLHF

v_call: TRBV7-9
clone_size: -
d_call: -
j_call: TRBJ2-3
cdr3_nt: TGTGCCAGCAGCGTCCGACAGGGCACAGATACGCAGTATTTT
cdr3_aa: CASSVRQGTDTQYF

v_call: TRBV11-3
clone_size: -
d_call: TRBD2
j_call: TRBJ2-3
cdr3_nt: TGTGCCAGCAGCCCCGGACTAGCGAGCACAGATACGCAGTATTTT
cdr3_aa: CASSPGLASTDTQYF

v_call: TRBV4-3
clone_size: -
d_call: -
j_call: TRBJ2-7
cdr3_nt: TGCGCCAGCAGCCAAGGGCGGTTCTCCTACGAGCAGTACTTC
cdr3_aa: CASSQGRFSYEQYF

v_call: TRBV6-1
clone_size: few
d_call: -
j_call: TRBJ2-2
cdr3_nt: TGTGCCAGCAGTGAATCCCCTTTCGCGATCTACACCGGGGAGCTGTTTTTT
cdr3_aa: CASSESPFAIYTGELFF

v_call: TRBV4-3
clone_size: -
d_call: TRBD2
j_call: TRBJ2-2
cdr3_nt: TGCGCCAGCAGCCAGAGAAAGCGGGGCTCGAACACCGGGGAGCTGTTTTTT
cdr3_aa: CASSQRKRGSNTGELFF